Sequencing of this TCR beta chain was carried out in a study of vaccination and CD4 T cells after COVID-19. Study as a whole: Samples were taken after vaccination, a median of around 78 days after dose two, with a range of 14 to 241. As control conditions, cultures were given either a CEFX pool serving as positive control, an HIV-1 Nef pool, or no peptide at all.

Trimming removed 3 bases from V and 0 bases from J, with 14 bases in between. This CDR3 contains 17 residues. Germline V CDR1 and CDR2: MNHNS, SASEGT. Treatment of the sample: roughly 11-day PBMC culture with coronavirus spike peptide pools or control peptides (ViraFEST assay). Notes on this clonotype: As yet, its antigen is unknown.

Cultured CD4+ T-cell DNA underwent Oncomine TCR Beta short-read sequencing. Investigators isolated genomic DNA from cultured CD4+ T cells. TCRdb itself ran the PCR reads through MiXCR, one entry per CDR3 protein. Of approximately 13,000 distinct CDR3 sequences listed, just under 65% were seen once; the top ten hold more than 5%. Sample: CD4+ T cells from blood, cultured in vitro. This TCR derives from a human donor who had recovered from COVID-19. J is TRBJ2-2 and V is TRBV6-1; D possibly corresponds to TRBD1 (5 bases). The CDR3 sequence is CASSEVQVVTNTGELFF. As DNA, the CDR3 is TGTGCCAGCAGTGAGGTACAGGTCGTGACGAACACCGGGGAGCTGTTTTTT.